A single sample gave rise to the 21 T cell receptor beta chains below, sequenced in a study of cytomegalovirus exposure and HLA in healthy donors. A multiplex PCR was run with 60 Vbeta primers and 13 Jbeta primers. Measured with immunoSEQ multiplex PCR; TCRdb has only the in-frame clones, and not every one. The profile shows about 97,000 clones, roughly three quarters of them singletons. Sequencing input: PBMCs. The source of these receptors is a male donor in good health and CMV-seropositive.

In DNA form, the CDR3 reads TGTGCCAGCAGCCCTAGCGAGGGGGCGGGTGGCAATCAGCCCCAGCATTTT. Translating gives CASSPSEGAGGNQPQHF. The chain links TRBV21-1 to TRBJ1-5; TRBD1, the D gene given by the table, was not confirmed from the DNA. TRBV21-1 is annotated as a pseudogene. The CDR3 totals 17 residues.

V usage is TRBV7-2 and J usage is TRBJ2-7, with D tentatively TRBD2 (5 bases). CDR3 length: 14 residues. With 1 base removed from V and 2 bases from J, the gap between germline ends came to 9 bases. Germline-derived CDR1 and CDR2 are SGHTA and FQGNSA. As DNA, the CDR3 is TGTGCCAGCAGCTTAGTGGGAGCTACCTACGAGCAGTACTTC. Protein sequence: CASSLVGATYEQYF.

In its sample, this clone was seen once. The chain has TRBV7-2 and TRBJ2-7; the match to TRBD2 covers 14 bases. Losses at the gene ends were 3 bases for V and 12 bases for J; bases not matched to a gene: 4. This CDR3 has 13 amino acids. CDR1 is SGHTA, CDR2 FQGNSA, per germline. In DNA, the CDR3 is TGTGCCAGCAGCTTCGGGACTAGCGGGAGTGCGTACTTC. This translates into CASSFGTSGSAYF. The complete variable domain, with remaining parts taken from reference TRBV7-2 and TRBJ2-7, reads GAGVSQSPSNKVTEKGKDVELRCDPISGHTALYWYRQSLGQGLEFLIYFQGNSAPDKSGLPSDRFSAERTGGSVSTLTIQRTQQEDSAVYLCASSFGTSGSAYFGPGTRLTVT.

J is TRBJ2-1 and V is TRBV11-3; 11 positions agree with TRBD2. Germline V gene data show CDR1 as SGHNT and CDR2 as YENEEA. This CDR3 has 16 amino acids. The J segment lost 3 bases and the V segment lost 5 bases, leaving 6 bases of the junction unmatched. The CDR3 DNA follows: TGTGCCAGCAGCCCCGGGACTAGCGGAGGCTACAATGAGCAGTTCTTC. It is translated as CASSPGTSGGYNEQFF.

The chain carries TRBV2 and TRBJ2-5, with TRBD2 identical over 9 bases. The CDR3 length is 19 residues. After removal of 9 bases from V and 2 bases from J, the junction contained 22 bases not matched to a gene. The germline V gene has CDR1 SNHLY and CDR2 FYNNEI. CDR3 in amino acids: CARLPGLAGGPWLQETQYF. In DNA form, the CDR3 reads TGTGCCAGATTGCCGGGGCTCGCGGGAGGGCCTTGGTTGCAAGAGACCCAGTACTTC.

The J gene is TRBJ2-1, the V gene TRBV6-6, with 11 bases fitting TRBD2. The CDR3 has 13 residues. Germline CDR1 is MNHNY and CDR2 is SVGAGI (reference sequence). The J segment lost 10 bases and the V segment lost 7 bases, leaving 6 bases of the junction unmatched. In DNA, the CDR3 is TGTGCCAGCAACCCCCTAGCGGGAGGCGAGCAGTTCTTC. Protein sequence: CASNPLAGGEQFF.

This sequence joins TRBV21-1 and TRBJ2-7; TRBD1 is taken as the D call from the table, unchecked against the DNA. TRBV21-1 is annotated as a pseudogene. This CDR3 is 14 amino acids long. In DNA, the CDR3 is TGTGCCAGCAGCCACCGGGACAGGGTGTACGAGCAGTACTTC. Amino acid sequence: CASSHRDRVYEQYF.

This clone was seen only once. The chain carries TRBV10-2 and TRBJ2-7; 7 bases match TRBD1. The V segment lost 6 bases and the J segment 7 bases; nucleotides outside the gene matches: 6. Germline V lookup: CDR1 WSHSY, CDR2 SAAADI. CDR3 size: 12 residues. Written as DNA, the CDR3 is TGCGCCAGCAGCGCGACAGGGTGGGAGCAGTACTTC. It specifies CASSATGWEQYF.

The genes are TRBV5-1 and TRBJ2-5, with 8 bases identical to TRBD1. V shed 6 bases, J shed 5 bases, and the junction held 9 bases outside the gene matches. The CDR3 is 14 residues long. Looked up from germline, CDR1 is SGHRS and CDR2 is YFSETQ. The CDR3 protein is CASNQGAQGETQYF. In nucleotides, the CDR3 is TGCGCCAGCAATCAGGGGGCGCAGGGTGAGACCCAGTACTTC.

The chain is built from TRBV7-2 and TRBJ2-4; weak D call: TRBD1 (5 bases). V dropped 0 bases and J dropped 0 bases, with 9 bases sitting between them. The CDR3 has 16 residues. Germline V gene lookup returns CDR1 SGHTA and CDR2 FQGNSA. DNA for the CDR3: TGTGCCAGCAGCTTAGCCAGGGATCTAGCCAAAAACATTCAGTACTTC. It specifies CASSLARDLAKNIQYF.

The gene calls are TRBV5-8 and TRBJ2-6; 7 nucleotides match TRBD1. The CDR3 spans 16 residues. The V gene end was trimmed by 2 bases and the J gene end by 1 base; junction bases not matched to a gene: 3. The germline gives CDR1 SGHTS, CDR2 YDEGEE. This chain's CDR3 is CASSFYRGSGANVLTF. The CDR3 DNA sequence: TGTGCCAGCAGCTTCTACAGGGGATCTGGGGCCAACGTCCTGACTTTC.

The gene calls are TRBV6-1 and TRBJ2-5, with 8 bases aligning to TRBD1. Germline CDR1 and CDR2: MNHNS and SASEGT. The CDR3 extends over 16 amino acids. J was trimmed by 6 bases and V by 4 bases; bases with no gene match: 13. The CDR3 region is CASSAVSGTGEQTQYF. CDR3 DNA: TGTGCCAGCAGTGCAGTCTCCGGGACAGGTGAACAGACCCAGTACTTC.

V gene TRBV19 combines with J gene TRBJ1-5; D remains unclear. The V end lost 3 bases, the J end lost 2 bases, and 11 bases lay between the germline ends. Germline assignment: CDR1 LNHDA and CDR2 SQIVND (reference sequence). This CDR3 comprises 15 residues. CDR3 loop: CASSIGNLGNQPQHF. CDR3 coding DNA: TGTGCCAGTAGTATCGGGAATCTGGGCAATCAGCCCCAGCATTTT.

The rearrangement uses TRBV28 and TRBJ2-4; 8 bases are shared with TRBD2. The J segment lost 0 bases and the V segment lost 4 bases, leaving 8 bases of the junction unmatched. CDR1 and CDR2 (germline): MDHEN, SYDVKM. This CDR3 contains 17 residues. The CDR3 DNA is TGTGCCAGCAGTTCCGGGGGGGGCACCCTAGCCAAAAACATTCAGTACTTC. Encoded protein: CASSSGGGTLAKNIQYF.

The chain uses TRBV19 and TRBJ2-1; 12 nucleotides agree with TRBD2. Losses at the gene ends were 3 bases for V and 1 base for J; bases not matched to a gene: 7. The germline V gene encodes CDR1 LNHDA and CDR2 SQIVND (reference sequence). CDR3 length equals 18 residues. CDR3 residues: CASSIRLAGAQSYNEQFF. The DNA of the CDR3 is TGTGCCAGTAGTATTAGACTAGCGGGAGCGCAATCCTACAATGAGCAGTTCTTC. Variable domain in full (rest from reference TRBV19 and TRBJ2-1): DGGITQSPKYLFRKEGQNVTLSCEQNLNHDAMYWYRQDPGQGLRLIYYSQIVNDFQKGDIAEGYSVSREKKESFPLTVTSAQKNPTAFYLCASSIRLAGAQSYNEQFFGPGTRLTVL.

This clone was observed a handful of times. The V call is TRBV7-2, the J call TRBJ2-1, with D maybe TRBD1 (7 bases). The CDR3 is 14 residues long. Germline CDR1 and CDR2: SGHTA and FQGNSA. Deletions cut 9 bases from V and 0 bases from J, with 12 bases between. The CDR3 nucleotides read TGTGCCAGTAACAGGGGAGGCTCCTACAATGAGCAGTTCTTC. Its protein product is CASNRGGSYNEQFF.

CDR3 nucleotide sequence: TGTGCTAGTGGCGCCACTAGCGACTACAATGAGCAGTTCTTC. Encoded protein: CASGATSDYNEQFF. The genes are TRBV12-5 and TRBJ2-1, with 7 bases that match TRBD2. The junction had 5 bases not matched to a gene; V was cut back by 6 bases and J by 3 bases. The germline CDR1 and CDR2 sequences are LGHNT and FRNRAP. The CDR3 consists of 14 residues.

Note on this clone: The sample holds other DNA sequences that translate to the same CDR3. This sequence joins TRBV2 and TRBJ2-7; possibly TRBD1 for D (5 bases). V lost 9 bases, J lost 3 bases, and 9 bases lay in between. Germline-derived CDR1 and CDR2 are SNHLY and FYNNEI. The CDR3 runs 11 residues. The CDR3 sequence is CASRQGYEQYF. CDR3 sequence (DNA): TGTGCCAGTCGCCAGGGCTACGAGCAGTACTTC.

This clone appeared once. This chain joins TRBV7-2 and TRBJ1-1, with a possible D match to TRBD1 (6 bases). The germline V gene encodes CDR1 SGHTA and CDR2 FQGNSA. The CDR3 is 16 amino acids. Trimming took off 1 base at V and 2 bases at J, with 14 bases between the two ends. In DNA, the CDR3 is TGTGCCAGCAGCTTAGTATTCCTACAGGGAAACACTGAAGCTTTCTTT. This gives the protein CASSLVFLQGNTEAFF.

This clone was detected once. The chain joins TRBV5-5 to TRBJ2-7; the D gene is possibly TRBD1 (6 bases). This CDR3 has 15 amino acids. Germline V lookup: CDR1 SGHKS, CDR2 YYEKEE (reference sequence). Trimming shortened V by 0 bases and J by 1 base, and 11 bases separated the two germline ends. CDR3 coding DNA: TGTGCCAGCAGCTTGGTAGCCGACAGGTCCTACGAGCAGTACTTC. Translated, it gives CASSLVADRSYEQYF.

This chain connects TRBV5-1 to TRBJ2-6; 8 nucleotides align to TRBD1. Germline assignment: CDR1 SGHRS and CDR2 YFSETQ. After removal of 1 base from V and 0 bases from J, the junction contained 6 bases not matched to a gene. This CDR3 has 18 amino acids. The CDR3 spells CASSLTPGTGSGANVLTF. The CDR3 region has the DNA TGCGCCAGCAGCTTGACTCCCGGGACAGGCTCTGGGGCCAACGTCCTGACTTTC.